This TCR beta chain derives from a study of blood T cell repertoires in COVID-19. Study summary: Some COVID-19 samples were acute and others convalescent; all came from the United States, Italy and Spain.

Produced via immunoSEQ multiplex PCR; TCRdb's table is partial and in-frame only. The sample has approximately 250,000 clones; over 75% are singletons. The germline V and J ends were trimmed by 3 bases and 0 bases, with 12 bases remaining between them. The germline V gene has CDR1 LNHNV and CDR2 YYDKDF (reference sequence). The CDR3 covers 16 residues. The sample consisted of peripheral blood. This receptor was obtained from a human donor in a cohort sampled during active COVID-19. The chain has TRBV15 and TRBJ2-1; no reliable D call. The CDR3 protein is CATSRYLRSSYNEQFF. CDR3 in DNA: TGTGCCACCAGCAGGTACCTCCGGAGCTCCTACAATGAGCAGTTCTTC.